This T cell receptor (beta chain) was recorded in a study of monozygotic twins with inflammatory bowel disease. Study observations and caveats: Support was absent for any single strong signal or clonotype linked to IBD. Using the inverse Simpson index, IBD patients had lower TCRbeta diversity than healthy co-twins.

The germline CDR1 and CDR2 sequences are KGHSH and LQKENI. The CDR3 is 13 residues long. Skipping T cell sorting, the study isolated total RNA directly from whole blood. With eight separate reactions per sample, the authors made cDNA. TCRdb re-called the 5' RACE reads and catalogs CDR3 proteins one per entry, DNA excluded. This sample contains roughly 300,000 distinct CDR3 sequences. With regard to this clonotype: Its antigen is unknown.

This chain uses TRBV18 with TRBJ2-7; TCRdb picks TRBD1, but there is no DNA to check that call. Sequenced: blood. The sequence was collected from a human donor with ulcerative colitis or Crohn's disease, or a healthy co-twin of an affected twin (not recorded which). The CDR3 spells CASSPTEDRAGYF.